The 16 T cell receptor beta chains listed next were all sequenced from one sample in a study of blood T cell repertoires in COVID-19. The data were produced by immunoSEQ multiplex PCR, yet TCRdb's version contains in-frame clones alone and is incomplete. The repertoire holds about 210,000 clones, with about nine tenths as singletons. The sequencing input was peripheral blood. All receptors derive from a woman aged 40 to 50 with acute or convalescent COVID-19.

This sequence joins TRBV10-1 and TRBJ1-2; possibly TRBD1 for D (5 bases). This CDR3 region has 13 residues. V was shortened by 9 bases and J by 0 bases, with 11 bases between the two germline ends. Germline values: CDR1 WNHNN, CDR2 SYGVQD (reference sequence). This CDR3 reads CASSDRPNYGYTF. The CDR3 DNA is TGCGCCAGTTCTGACAGACCTAACTATGGCTACACCTTC.

The V and J genes are TRBV7-2 and TRBJ2-5, with 12 bases fitting TRBD2. This CDR3 contains 15 residues. V gave up 5 bases and J gave up 4 bases; unmatched junction bases: 5. Germline CDR1 reads SGHTA; CDR2 reads FQGNSA. The CDR3 is CASSPPSGGAETQYF. Here the CDR3 DNA reads TGTGCCAGCAGCCCTCCTAGCGGGGGGGCAGAGACCCAGTACTTC.

The chain is built from TRBV20-1 and TRBJ1-1; no firm D call. The CDR3 covers 11 residues. CDR1 and CDR2 from the germline V gene are DFQATT and SNEGSKA (reference sequence). Trimming shortened V by 3 bases and J by 5 bases, and 7 bases separated the two germline ends. This CDR3 reads CSASGETEAFF. Here the CDR3 DNA reads TGCAGTGCTAGCGGTGAGACTGAAGCTTTCTTT.

A note on this clone: A junction boundary mismatches the germline segment, possibly from a read error. This chain links TRBV7-9 with TRBJ1-2; D gene ambiguous. CDR3 length: 12 amino acids. Germline V gene sequence: CDR1 SEHNR, CDR2 FQNEAQ (reference sequence). In DNA, the CDR3 is TGTGCCAGCAGCTTAGCGCAGAATACCATCCTCTTC. Translated, it gives CASSLAQNTILF.

The chain has TRBV19 and TRBJ1-6, with D tentatively TRBD1 (6 bases). CDR3 size: 14 residues. Germline values: CDR1 LNHDA, CDR2 SQIVND (reference sequence). The V end lost 5 bases, the J end lost 7 bases, and 12 bases lay between the germline ends. The CDR3, as DNA: TGTGCCAGTAGTGTAGGACAGCAGAATTCACCCCTCCACTTT. As protein: CASSVGQQNSPLHF.

This chain connects TRBV9 to TRBJ1-4; TRBD1 matches at 7 bases. The V gene end was trimmed by 4 bases and the J gene end by 2 bases; junction bases not matched to a gene: 5. The CDR3 loop spans 15 amino acids. Germline-derived CDR1 and CDR2 are SGDLS and YYNGEE. In DNA, the CDR3 is TGTGCCAGCAGCCCGCTACAGGGGACTAATGAAAAACTGTTTTTT. It is translated as CASSPLQGTNEKLFF. Full variable domain (missing parts from reference TRBV9 and TRBJ1-4): DSGVTQTPKHLITATGQRVTLRCSPRSGDLSVYWYQQSLDQGLQFLIQYYNGEERAKGNILERFSAQQFPDLHSELNLSSLELGDSALYFCASSPLQGTNEKLFFGSGTQLSVL.

The V call is TRBV7-6, the J call TRBJ2-3, with D perhaps matching TRBD1 (6 bases). From germline, CDR1 is SGHVS and CDR2 FNYEAQ. Trimming stripped 1 base from V and 5 bases from J, with 13 bases between. The CDR3 consists of 15 residues. The CDR3 sequence is CASSLGAGVGDTQYF. The CDR3 region has the DNA TGTGCCAGCAGCTTAGGAGCAGGGGTGGGAGATACGCAGTATTTT.

The genes are TRBV28 and TRBJ2-2, with a weak D call TRBD1 (5 bases). Trimming took 1 base from V and 2 from J, leaving 8 bases between them. Germline values: CDR1 MDHEN, CDR2 SYDVKM. CDR3 length equals 15 residues. CDR3 sequence reads: CASSLSRENTGELFF. CDR3 coding DNA: TGTGCCAGCAGTTTATCCAGGGAAAACACCGGGGAGCTGTTTTTT.

The chain combines TRBV5-8 with TRBJ2-3, with 8 bases identical to TRBD2. The CDR3 is made up of 15 amino acids. After removal of 3 bases from V and 2 bases from J, the junction contained 5 bases not matched to a gene. The germline V gene encodes CDR1 SGHTS and CDR2 YDEGEE. In nucleotides, the CDR3 is TGTGCCAGCAGCTCCGGGGGGGGTACCACAGATACGCAGTATTTT. It translates to CASSSGGGTTDTQYF.

The gene calls are TRBV9 and TRBJ2-1; 15 nucleotides agree with TRBD2. The CDR3 sequence is 22 residues long. From germline, CDR1 is SGDLS and CDR2 YYNGEE. The trim removed 0 bases at V and 7 bases at J, leaving 20 bases unmatched. CDR3 sequence: CASSVGPGAGLGLAGGRNEQFF. CDR3 nucleotides: TGTGCCAGCAGCGTAGGCCCCGGGGCAGGGCTCGGACTAGCGGGGGGGCGAAATGAGCAGTTCTTC.

This chain uses TRBV19 with TRBJ2-3; D unresolved. Trimming took off 7 bases at V and 0 bases at J, with 11 bases between the two ends. CDR3 size: 14 residues. Per germline, CDR1 LNHDA and CDR2 SQIVND (reference sequence). This chain's CDR3 is CASMTSSSTDTQYF. CDR3 nucleotides: TGTGCCAGTATGACTTCATCTAGCACAGATACGCAGTATTTT.

The V and J genes are TRBV10-3 and TRBJ1-5; 7 bases line up with TRBD1. V lost 2 bases and J lost 9; bases outside the gene matches: 13. Germline lookup yields CDR1 ENHRY and CDR2 SYGVKD. The CDR3 length is 16 residues. The CDR3 nucleotides are TGTGCCATCAGTGAGGTGTCAAGGGGGCCCGAGGGGCCCCAGCATTTT. Protein: CAISEVSRGPEGPQHF.

This clone was seen only once. The chain couples TRBV2 to TRBJ1-5; D possibly corresponds to TRBD1 (5 bases). Germline V gene data show CDR1 as SNHLY and CDR2 as FYNNEI. V was pared by 2 bases and J by 3 bases, with 17 bases between. The CDR3 covers 17 residues. The CDR3, as DNA: TGTGCCAGCAGTGAATTCGCGGGTCGGGGGACCAATCAGCCCCAGCATTTT. Translation: CASSEFAGRGTNQPQHF. The full variable domain, with the rest looked up from reference TRBV2 and TRBJ1-5, is EPEVTQTPSHQVTQMGQEVILRCVPISNHLYFYWYRQILGQKVEFLVSFYNNEISEKSEIFDDQFSVERPDGSNFTLKIRSTKLEDSAMYFCASSEFAGRGTNQPQHFGDGTRLSIL.

This clone was counted between two and nine times. The gene calls are TRBV11-3 and TRBJ2-2, with D possibly matching TRBD2 (6 bases). Trimming removed 3 bases from V and 6 bases from J, with 14 bases in between. The germline CDR1 and CDR2 sequences are SGHNT and YENEEA. This CDR3 region has 15 residues. CDR3 coding DNA: TGTGCCAGCAGCTTCGGCCAAAGCGGGCCCGGGGAGCTGTTTTTT. This encodes CASSFGQSGPGELFF.

V is TRBV19 and J is TRBJ1-2; the match to TRBD1 covers 9 bases. After removal of 5 bases from V and 4 bases from J, the junction contained 8 bases not matched to a gene. CDR1 is LNHDA and CDR2 is SQIVND in the germline V gene (reference sequence). The CDR3 loop spans 15 amino acids. The CDR3 DNA reads as TGTGCCAGTAGTGATTTGGGACAGGGAGGCTATGGCTACACCTTC. It encodes CASSDLGQGGYGYTF.

This clone was seen once. The chain is built from TRBV3-1 (or the pseudogene TRBV3-2) and TRBJ2-1, with unresolved D. This CDR3 spans 15 amino acids. V gave up 1 base and J gave up 1 base, with 8 bases separating them. Germline V gives CDR1 LGHDT, CDR2 YNNKEL (reference sequence). The CDR3 loop reads CASSQVAKSYNEQFF. In nucleotides, the CDR3 is TGTGCCAGCAGCCAAGTAGCCAAATCCTACAATGAGCAGTTCTTC.